The rows below give T cell receptor beta chains drawn from one sample of a study of patients and donors after allogeneic stem cell transplantation. TCRdb fed the RT-PCR reads into MiXCR, producing one record per CDR3 protein. The data contain about 110,000 distinct CDR3 sequences, about a third of them seen just once; the ten biggest clones take up roughly 30%. Sequencing was carried out using blood, either unsorted or a sorted T cell fraction (not recorded which). Every receptor here comes from a human donor who was either an allogeneic HSCT recipient or a stem cell or donor lymphocyte infusion donor (not recorded which). It is not recorded whose cells these are; they may come from a transplant donor. CDR3s include the opening cysteine and the closing phenylalanine or tryptophan. D genes are given only for firm matches. Not every row has a clone size; where given, it reads once, few, many or a size class.

CDR3 length: 12
V gene: TRBV4-3
D gene: NA
clone size: few
J gene: TRBJ2-7
CDR3 DNA: TGCGCCACCAGGGACGGGTGGTACGAGCAGTACTTC
CDR3 protein: CATRDGWYEQYF

CDR3 length: 20
V gene: TRBV28
D gene: TRBD1
clone size: few
J gene: TRBJ1-5
CDR3 DNA: TGTGCCAGCAGTCCTAAACCTCCAGGGACAGGGGCCTTAGGCAATCAGCCCCAGCATTTT
CDR3 protein: CASSPKPPGTGALGNQPQHF

CDR3 length: 16
V gene: TRBV18
D gene: TRBD1
clone size: NA
J gene: TRBJ2-1
CDR3 DNA: TGTGCCAGCTCACCACTCCGACAGGGGGCGGGAAATGAGCAGTTCTTC
CDR3 protein: CASSPLRQGAGNEQFF

CDR3 length: 15
V gene: TRBV5-1
D gene: NA
clone size: NA
J gene: TRBJ2-5
CDR3 DNA: TGCGCCAGCAGCTTGGCGGGGCTAAGGAAAGAGACCCAGTACTTC
CDR3 protein: CASSLAGLRKETQYF

CDR3 length: 14
V gene: TRBV20-1
D gene: NA
clone size: NA
J gene: TRBJ2-7
CDR3 DNA: TGCAGTGCTGCCCCTGACTACCCCTCCTACGAGCAGTACTTC
CDR3 protein: CSAAPDYPSYEQYF

CDR3 length: 11
V gene: TRBV20-1
D gene: NA
clone size: few
J gene: TRBJ1-2
CDR3 DNA: TGCAGCCCTCTTATCTGGTATGGCTACACCTTC
CDR3 protein: CSPLIWYGYTF

CDR3 length: 15
V gene: TRBV4-2
D gene: TRBD2
clone size: few
J gene: TRBJ2-7
CDR3 DNA: TGTGCCAGCAGCCAACGGACTAGCGGGAGCTACGAGCAGTACTTC
CDR3 protein: CASSQRTSGSYEQYF

CDR3 length: 14
V gene: TRBV5-1
D gene: NA
clone size: NA
J gene: TRBJ2-7
CDR3 DNA: TGCGCCAGCAGCCCGACTAGCAGGGGCTACGAGCAGTACTTC
CDR3 protein: CASSPTSRGYEQYF

CDR3 length: 16
V gene: TRBV7-8
D gene: NA
clone size: NA
J gene: TRBJ1-5
CDR3 DNA: TGTGCCAGCAGCTTAGGGGCCGCGACTAGCAATCAGCCCCAGCATTTT
CDR3 protein: CASSLGAATSNQPQHF

CDR3 length: 14
V gene: TRBV20-1
D gene: NA
clone size: once
J gene: TRBJ2-7
CDR3 DNA: TGCAGTGCTAGATCTGTGACAATGTGGGACGAGCAGTACTTC
CDR3 protein: CSARSVTMWDEQYF

CDR3 length: 13
V gene: TRBV12-3/TRBV12-4
D gene: NA
clone size: once
J gene: TRBJ2-1
CDR3 DNA: TGTGCCAGCAGTTTAGCGCTAGGGCAGGGGCCGTTCTTC
CDR3 protein: CASSLALGQGPFF

CDR3 length: 15
V gene: TRBV4-3
D gene: NA
clone size: NA
J gene: TRBJ1-4
CDR3 DNA: TGCGCCAGCAGCCCCTTCGGGGATACTAATGAAAAACTGTTTTTT
CDR3 protein: CASSPFGDTNEKLFF

CDR3 length: 15
V gene: TRBV9
D gene: NA
clone size: many
J gene: TRBJ2-3
CDR3 DNA: TGTGCCAGCAGCGTTTGGACAGCGAGCACAGATACGCAGTATTTT
CDR3 protein: CASSVWTASTDTQYF

CDR3 length: 13
V gene: TRBV18
D gene: NA
clone size: NA
J gene: TRBJ1-5
CDR3 DNA: TGTGCCAGCTCACTGCGACAGGATCAGCCCCAGCATTTT
CDR3 protein: CASSLRQDQPQHF

CDR3 length: 15
V gene: TRBV7-2
D gene: TRBD1
clone size: NA
J gene: TRBJ1-5
CDR3 DNA: TGTGCCAGCAGCGCCGTCGGGGACAGGGACCAGCCCCAGCATTTT
CDR3 protein: CASSAVGDRDQPQHF